A single sample gave rise to the 25 T cell receptor beta chains below, sequenced in a study of blood T cell repertoires in COVID-19. Profiling relied on immunoSEQ multiplex PCR, and the TCRdb table lists in-frame clones only, not all of them. The profile shows 13,000 to 15,000 clones, 85% to 95% of them singletons. The sample taken for sequencing was peripheral blood. The receptors originated from a human donor with active COVID-19. The donor label of this sample is uncertain.

The V gene is TRBV3-1 (or the pseudogene TRBV3-2), the J gene TRBJ2-7, with no clear D. CDR1 is LGHDT, CDR2 YNNKEL, per germline (reference sequence). The CDR3 consists of 13 residues. Deletions cut 4 bases from V and 3 bases from J, with 10 bases between. The CDR3 DNA follows: TGTGCCAGCAGCCGAAGCCTGATCTACGAGCAGTACTTC. Its translation is CASSRSLIYEQYF.

By sample fraction, this clone is large (0.1 to 1%). CDR3 sequence (DNA): TGCAGCGCGTCAGGGGGCGGCTACGAGCAGTACTTC. It encodes CSASGGGYEQYF. The V gene is TRBV29-1, the J gene TRBJ2-7; 8 bases line up with TRBD1. The CDR3 has 12 residues. CDR1 SQVTM and CDR2 ANQGSEA come from the germline V gene. The V segment lost 7 bases and the J segment 3 bases; nucleotides outside the gene matches: 5.

This clone has more than one count but fewer than ten. The chain couples TRBV30 to TRBJ1-5, with no clear D. V gave up 1 base and J gave up 7 bases, with 8 bases separating them. Germline V gene data show CDR1 as GTSNPN and CDR2 as SVGIG (reference sequence). This CDR3 has 12 residues. In nucleotides, the CDR3 is TGTGCCTGGAGTGAAGGGAGCCAGCCCCAGCATTTT. This gives the protein CAWSEGSQPQHF.

The V call is TRBV27, the J call TRBJ1-4; D unclear. CDR1 MNHEY and CDR2 SMNVEV come from the germline V gene (reference sequence). CDR3 size: 15 residues. V dropped 6 bases and J dropped 0 bases, with 11 bases sitting between them. The CDR3 loop is CASSSGSTTNEKLFF. The CDR3 region has the DNA TGTGCCAGCAGCTCCGGGTCTACAACTAATGAAAAACTGTTTTTT. Full variable domain (rest looked up from reference TRBV27 and TRBJ1-4): EAQVTQNPRYLITVTGKKLTVTCSQNMNHEYMSWYRQDPGLGLRQIYYSMNVEVTDKGDVPEGYKVSRKEKRNFPLILESPSPNQTSLYFCASSSGSTTNEKLFFGSGTQLSVL.

The chain carries TRBV7-2 and TRBJ2-3; D ambiguous. V lost 1 base and J 2 bases, leaving 4 bases between the germline ends. The CDR3 is made up of 13 amino acids. Germline CDR1 SGHTA, CDR2 FQGNSA. CDR3 loop: CASSLDFTDTQYF. As DNA, the CDR3 is TGTGCCAGCAGCTTAGACTTCACAGATACGCAGTATTTT. The whole variable domain, filled in from reference TRBV7-2 and TRBJ2-3, reads GAGVSQSPSNKVTEKGKDVELRCDPISGHTALYWYRQSLGQGLEFLIYFQGNSAPDKSGLPSDRFSAERTGGSVSTLTIQRTQQEDSAVYLCASSLDFTDTQYFGPGTRLTVL.

This chain uses TRBV9 with TRBJ1-3; TRBD1 is a possible D gene (5 bases). The CDR3 extends over 14 amino acids. The V end was cut by 2 bases, the J end by 0 bases, with 6 bases between. CDR1 and CDR2 (germline): SGDLS, YYNGEE. DNA of the CDR3: TGTGCCAGCAGCGTGACAGACTCTGGAAACACCATATATTTT. This gives the protein CASSVTDSGNTIYF.

This chain joins TRBV10-3 and TRBJ2-5; TRBD2 agrees at 8 bases. V shed 0 bases and J 3 bases; nucleotides not matched to a gene: 6. The germline gives CDR1 ENHRY, CDR2 SYGVKD. The CDR3 runs 16 residues. CDR3 region: CAISESDGGAKETQYF. The CDR3 region has the DNA TGTGCCATCAGTGAGTCCGACGGGGGGGCTAAAGAGACCCAGTACTTC.

The chain employs TRBV29-1 and TRBJ2-3, with 10 bases that match TRBD2. Germline V gene sequence: CDR1 SQVTM, CDR2 ANQGSEA. J lost 6 bases, V lost 5 bases, and 11 bases had no gene match. The CDR3 extends over 15 amino acids. The CDR3 reads CSVQATSGTRDTQYF. The CDR3 DNA follows: TGCAGCGTTCAGGCTACTAGCGGGACCAGGGATACGCAGTATTTT.

CDR3 DNA: TGTGCCAGCAGCTTTGACAGGGGGCTGTGGAAACTGTTTTTT. Translated: CASSFDRGLWKLFF. This rearrangement joins TRBV11-2 to TRBJ1-4; 10 nucleotides agree with TRBD1. There are 14 residues in the CDR3. Trimming at V came to 3 bases and at J to 11 bases, leaving 6 bases not matched to a gene. From germline, CDR1 is SGHAT and CDR2 FQNNGV. Variable domain in full (rest from reference TRBV11-2 and TRBJ1-4): EAGVAQSPRYKIIEKRQSVAFWCNPISGHATLYWYQQILGQGPKLLIQFQNNGVVDDSQLPKDRFSAERLKGVDSTLKIQPAKLEDSAVYLCASSFDRGLWKLFFGSGTQLSVL.

This clone was counted once. The chain combines TRBV18 with TRBJ1-4; 8 bases line up with TRBD1. The CDR3 consists of 15 residues. V gave up 3 bases and J gave up 7 bases; unmatched junction bases: 7. Germline V CDR1 and CDR2: KGHSH, LQKENI. CDR3 sequence (DNA): TGTGCCAGCTCACCTGTCGCACAGGGGGTTGAAAAACTGTTTTTT. Amino acid sequence: CASSPVAQGVEKLFF.

This chain uses TRBV18 with TRBJ2-7, with 7 bases lining up with TRBD2. In germline, CDR1 is KGHSH, CDR2 LQKENI. This CDR3 is built from 15 residues. V gave up 5 bases and J gave up 4 bases; unmatched junction bases: 11. This CDR3 reads CASSSGGGPGYEQYF. CDR3 DNA sequence: TGTGCCAGCTCAAGTGGGGGAGGGCCCGGGTACGAGCAGTACTTC.

The chain is built from TRBV29-1 and TRBJ2-1, with TRBD2 matching over 13 bases. CDR3 length equals 19 residues. CDR1 is SQVTM, CDR2 ANQGSEA, per germline. After removal of 5 bases from V and 3 bases from J, the junction contained 16 bases not matched to a gene. This CDR3 is CSVRRGRLLAGGDYNEQFF. The CDR3 nucleotides are TGCAGCGTTCGCAGGGGGCGATTACTAGCGGGAGGGGACTACAATGAGCAGTTCTTC.

This rearrangement joins TRBV28 to TRBJ2-2; TRBD1 matches 8 bases. V was clipped by 6 bases and J by 2 bases; unmatched bases: 2. The CDR3 length is 14 residues. CDR1 is MDHEN, CDR2 SYDVKM, per germline. As DNA, the CDR3 is TGTGCCAGCAGCCAGGGGGCTAACACCGGGGAGCTGTTTTTT. It translates to CASSQGANTGELFF.

The rearrangement links TRBV5-4 to TRBJ2-4, with TRBD2 matching over 9 bases. V lost 2 bases to trimming and J lost 1 base; unmatched junction nucleotides: 4. The length of the CDR3 is 16 residues. Germline V gives CDR1 SGHNT, CDR2 YYREEE (reference sequence). The CDR3: CASSFSGSIAKNIQYF. DNA for the CDR3: TGTGCCAGCAGCTTTAGCGGGAGTATTGCCAAAAACATTCAGTACTTC.

The chain uses TRBV7-2 and TRBJ2-2; unclear D gene. The CDR3 sequence is 14 residues long. V lost 4 bases to trimming and J lost 5 bases, with 11 bases between them. Germline loops: CDR1 SGHTA, CDR2 FQGNSA. CDR3 coding DNA: TGTGCCAGCAGCTCACTCCGCCCTACCGGGGAGCTGTTTTTT. Protein: CASSSLRPTGELFF.

V is TRBV5-6 and J is TRBJ2-7; TRBD1 matches at 9 bases. Germline values: CDR1 SGHDT, CDR2 YYEEEE. The CDR3 covers 14 residues. Trimming at V came to 5 bases and at J to 0 bases, leaving 3 bases not matched to a gene. This chain's CDR3 is CASRGQGFSYEQYF. In nucleotides, the CDR3 is TGTGCCAGCAGAGGACAGGGGTTCTCCTACGAGCAGTACTTC.

V and J are TRBV2 and TRBJ1-2, with a weak D call TRBD1 (6 bases). Trimming took off 1 base at V and 7 bases at J, with 10 bases between the two ends. The germline gives CDR1 SNHLY, CDR2 FYNNEI. CDR3 size: 13 residues. The CDR3 sequence is CASSEEQGGGYTF. The CDR3 nucleotides read TGTGCCAGCAGTGAAGAACAGGGCGGTGGCTACACCTTC.

V gene TRBV30 combines with J gene TRBJ2-7; 14 bases are a match to TRBD2. The CDR3 runs to 19 residues. Germline V gene lookup returns CDR1 GTSNPN and CDR2 SVGIG (reference sequence). J gave up 6 bases and V 0 bases, and 16 bases lay outside the gene matches. The CDR3 DNA follows: TGTGCCTGGAGTGTACTGGGGACTAGCGGGAGAGGAAGGGGGCTCGAGCAGTACTTC. Its protein product is CAWSVLGTSGRGRGLEQYF.

This clone is a singleton in its sample. The rearrangement uses TRBV19 and TRBJ2-3; D perhaps matches TRBD2 (5 bases). The germline V and J ends were trimmed by 5 bases and 6 bases, with 18 bases remaining between them. The CDR3 has 15 amino acids. CDR1 LNHDA and CDR2 SQIVND come from the germline V gene (reference sequence). For the CDR3, the DNA is TGTGCCAGTAGTGCGATAGCGCAGTATGGTGATACGCAGTATTTT. Translating gives CASSAIAQYGDTQYF.

The chain is built from TRBV4-3 and TRBJ1-1; 9 nucleotides agree with TRBD1. The CDR3 consists of 20 residues. Germline V gives CDR1 LGHNA, CDR2 YSLEER. Trimming cost V 0 bases and J 2 bases; bases outside gene matches: 16. CDR3: CASSQDWIPDRGRRNTEAFF. The CDR3 DNA is TGCGCCAGCAGCCAAGATTGGATCCCAGACAGGGGGAGAAGAAACACTGAAGCTTTCTTT.

The CDR3 loop is CASSFTAESPLHF. CDR3 nucleotides: TGTGCCAGCAGCTTTACAGCTGAATCACCCCTCCACTTT. The chain combines TRBV7-2 with TRBJ1-6; unclear D gene. The germline V and J ends were trimmed by 3 bases and 10 bases, with 10 bases remaining between them. The CDR3 length is 13 residues. The germline V gene has CDR1 SGHTA and CDR2 FQGNSA.

This clone appeared a single time. The chain employs TRBV30 and TRBJ1-5, with D uncertain. V was trimmed by 0 bases and J by 4 bases, leaving 7 bases between them. The length of the CDR3 is 13 residues. Germline loops: CDR1 GTSNPN, CDR2 SVGIG (reference sequence). This chain's CDR3 is CAWSVERNQPQHF. The CDR3 region has the DNA TGTGCCTGGAGTGTAGAACGGAATCAGCCCCAGCATTTT.

This chain links TRBV10-3 with TRBJ1-6, with TRBD1 identical over 10 bases. CDR3 size: 13 residues. With V trimmed by 9 bases and J by 10 bases, 6 bases remained unmatched. From germline, CDR1 is ENHRY and CDR2 SYGVKD. This CDR3 reads CAIAGQGSSPLHF. In DNA form, the CDR3 reads TGTGCCATAGCGGGACAGGGGAGCTCACCCCTCCACTTT.

The chain recombines TRBV7-2 with TRBJ2-7, with a tentative D call TRBD1 (5 bases). Trimming removed 3 bases from V and 7 bases from J, with 16 bases in between. The CDR3 totals 14 residues. CDR1 and CDR2 (germline): SGHTA, FQGNSA. The CDR3 is CASSLTRAVGEQYF. The DNA for the CDR3 is TGTGCCAGCAGCTTGACCAGGGCCGTAGGGGAGCAGTACTTC.

CDR3 sequence reads: CASSEWASATDTQYF. The CDR3 region has the DNA TGTGCCAGCAGTGAATGGGCTAGCGCTACAGATACGCAGTATTTT. V and J are TRBV6-1 and TRBJ2-3; tentatively, D is TRBD2 (6 bases). The CDR3 covers 15 residues. Germline-derived CDR1 and CDR2 are MNHNS and SASEGT. Trimming pared 2 bases from V and 3 bases from J, leaving 12 bases between.